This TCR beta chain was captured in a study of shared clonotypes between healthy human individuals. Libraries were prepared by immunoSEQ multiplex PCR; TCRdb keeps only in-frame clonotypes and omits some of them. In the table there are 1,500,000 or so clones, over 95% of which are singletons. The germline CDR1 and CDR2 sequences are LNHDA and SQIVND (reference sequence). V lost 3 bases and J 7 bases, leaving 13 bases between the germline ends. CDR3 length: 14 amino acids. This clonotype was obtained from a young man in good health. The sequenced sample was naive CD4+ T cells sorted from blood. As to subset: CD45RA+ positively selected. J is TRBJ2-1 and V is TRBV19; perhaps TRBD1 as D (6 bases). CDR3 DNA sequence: TGTGCCAGTAGTATCCCCCCAGGGGCGAATGAGCAGTTCTTC. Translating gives CASSIPPGANEQFF.